These 17 T cell receptor beta chains share one sample of origin, sequenced in a study of blood T cell repertoires in COVID-19. TCRdb's copy holds only in-frame clones and misses some; the assay was immunoSEQ multiplex PCR. Of a few hundred thousand clones in the sample, approximately 78% were seen once. Sequencing input: peripheral blood. These TCRs come from a woman in her sixties or seventies with COVID-19, enrolled during active disease.

The chain recombines TRBV28 with TRBJ2-1, with 8 nucleotides matching TRBD2. The CDR3 consists of 16 residues. Germline V gene sequence: CDR1 MDHEN, CDR2 SYDVKM. J was trimmed by 2 bases and V by 6 bases; bases with no gene match: 9. The CDR3 DNA follows: TGTGCCAGCAGGGATCTTAGCGGGACAACCTACAATGAGCAGTTCTTC. Residues: CASRDLSGTTYNEQFF.

The sample holds a few counts of this clone. V usage is TRBV7-9 and J usage is TRBJ2-2, with a tentative D call TRBD1 (8 bases). CDR1 and CDR2 from the germline V gene are SEHNR and FQNEAQ (reference sequence). Between the trimmed V and J ends, which lost 4 bases and 6 bases, there was a span of 21 bases. This CDR3 spans 17 amino acids. The CDR3 DNA reads TGTGCCAGCAGCTCTAAACAGGGGGAGGGCGGCGCCGGGGAGCTGTTTTTT. Its protein product is CASSSKQGEGGAGELFF.

The V and J genes are TRBV14 and TRBJ1-6, with a tentative D call TRBD1 (5 bases). V lost 1 base, J lost 6 bases, and 16 bases lay in between. The germline gives CDR1 SGHDN, CDR2 FVKESK. The CDR3 consists of 17 residues. Here the CDR3 DNA reads TGTGCCAGCAGCCAAGTCAGACCGGGACTGGGTAATTCACCCCTCCACTTT. Amino acids: CASSQVRPGLGNSPLHF.

The V call is TRBV25-1, the J call TRBJ1-4, with D perhaps TRBD1 (6 bases). CDR1 is MGHDK and CDR2 is SYGVNS in the germline V gene. V was pared by 2 bases and J by 11 bases, with 18 bases between. This CDR3 has 15 amino acids. CDR3 coding DNA: TGTGCCAGCAGTGAACCCACGCAGGGGAATAATAAACTGTTTTTT. Translating gives CASSEPTQGNNKLFF.

The chain uses TRBV19 and TRBJ1-1, with D uncertain. The V end was cut by 3 bases, the J end by 0 bases, with 17 bases between. Germline V CDR1 and CDR2: LNHDA, SQIVND (reference sequence). The CDR3 consists of 17 residues. The CDR3 spells CASSIESNWRMNTEAFF. Here the CDR3 DNA reads TGTGCCAGTAGTATTGAGTCTAACTGGCGGATGAACACTGAAGCTTTCTTT.

As DNA, the CDR3 is TGTGCCAGCAGTACAGGGGCGAGGAACATTCAGTACTTC. It translates to CASSTGARNIQYF. V gene TRBV25-1 combines with J gene TRBJ2-4; TRBD1 aligns across 7 bases. The CDR3 spans 13 residues. With V trimmed by 5 bases and J by 7 bases, 5 bases remained unmatched. Germline CDR1 and CDR2: MGHDK and SYGVNS.

The chain uses TRBV11-2 and TRBJ1-1; possibly TRBD1 for D (6 bases). V lost 7 bases to trimming and J lost 12 bases, with 21 bases between them. CDR1 SGHAT and CDR2 FQNNGV come from the germline V gene. The CDR3 covers 13 residues. The CDR3 is CASILFPGQAPFF. The CDR3 region has the DNA TGTGCCAGCATCCTTTTCCCGGGACAAGCTCCTTTCTTT.

The V call is TRBV5-4, the J call TRBJ2-7; 8 bases align to TRBD1. CDR1 is SGHNT, CDR2 YYREEE, per germline (reference sequence). After removal of 4 bases from V and 5 bases from J, the junction contained 8 bases not matched to a gene. CDR3 length: 14 amino acids. The CDR3 loop is CASSLTGGVNEQYF. CDR3 sequence (DNA): TGTGCCAGCAGCCTAACAGGGGGAGTGAACGAGCAGTACTTC.

This chain links TRBV28 with TRBJ2-3, with 8 bases matching TRBD1. The CDR3 loop spans 14 amino acids. The germline gives CDR1 MDHEN, CDR2 SYDVKM. V lost 3 bases to trimming and J lost 2 bases; unmatched junction nucleotides: 1. The CDR3 DNA sequence: TGTGCCAGCAGTTTGGGACAGGACACAGATACGCAGTATTTT. Encoded protein: CASSLGQDTDTQYF.

This sequence joins TRBV4-3 and TRBJ2-7, with 7 bases matching TRBD2. The CDR3 is 15 amino acids. V gave up 0 bases and J gave up 0 bases; unmatched junction bases: 2. CDR1 and CDR2 from the germline V gene are LGHNA and YSLEER. CDR3 region: CASSQEGGTSYEQYF. CDR3 in DNA: TGCGCCAGCAGCCAAGAGGGAGGGACCTCCTACGAGCAGTACTTC.

This rearrangement joins TRBV24-1 to TRBJ1-2; 7 bases align to TRBD1. The germline gives CDR1 KGHDR, CDR2 SFDVKD. Unmatched junction bases numbered 1, after V lost 2 bases and J lost 2 bases. The CDR3 has 14 amino acids. This chain's CDR3 is CATSDSRGNYGYTF. CDR3 nucleotides: TGTGCCACCAGTGATTCCAGGGGGAACTATGGCTACACCTTC.

This chain joins TRBV9 and TRBJ2-1; no reliable D call. Trimming pared 0 bases from V and 0 bases from J, leaving 7 bases between. The CDR3 runs 15 residues. The germline V gene encodes CDR1 SGDLS and CDR2 YYNGEE. Here the CDR3 reads CASSVDHSSYNEQFF. DNA of the CDR3: TGTGCCAGCAGCGTAGACCATAGCTCCTACAATGAGCAGTTCTTC. The full variable domain, with the rest looked up from reference TRBV9 and TRBJ2-1, is DSGVTQTPKHLITATGQRVTLRCSPRSGDLSVYWYQQSLDQGLQFLIQYYNGEERAKGNILERFSAQQFPDLHSELNLSSLELGDSALYFCASSVDHSSYNEQFFGPGTRLTVL.

The chain joins TRBV7-9 to TRBJ1-2; 9 bases align to TRBD1. Germline CDR1 and CDR2: SEHNR and FQNEAQ (reference sequence). The CDR3 contains 14 residues. The trim removed 11 bases at V and 5 bases at J, leaving 12 bases unmatched. CDR3 in DNA: TGTGCCTGCCCCGCCGGACAGGGGATATATGGCTACACCTTC. It encodes CACPAGQGIYGYTF.

V is TRBV5-4 and J is TRBJ2-1; 9 bases map to TRBD2. The CDR3 length is 17 residues. Germline values: CDR1 SGHNT, CDR2 YYREEE (reference sequence). V lost 0 bases, J lost 0 bases, and 4 bases stayed unmatched. The DNA of the CDR3 is TGTGCCAGCAGCTTGGGAGGTAGCGGGAGCTCCTACAATGAGCAGTTCTTC. It codes for CASSLGGSGSSYNEQFF.

This clone is a singleton in its sample. The CDR3 DNA reads as TGTGCCACCAGTGATCCCACTAGCGGCACAGATACGCAGTATTTT. It is translated as CATSDPTSGTDTQYF. The gene calls are TRBV24-1 and TRBJ2-3; the match to TRBD2 covers 7 bases. Germline assignment: CDR1 KGHDR and CDR2 SFDVKD. V trimming: 3 bases; J trimming: 1 base; junction bases outside the gene matches: 3. The CDR3 loop spans 15 amino acids.

There are a few counts of this clone. CDR3 in DNA: TGTGCCAGTTTCCGGAACACCATATATTTT. As protein: CASFRNTIYF. This sequence joins TRBV19 and TRBJ1-3; D is uncertain. Trimming took off 8 bases at V and 7 bases at J, with 6 bases between the two ends. Per the germline V gene, CDR1 is LNHDA and CDR2 is SQIVND (reference sequence). The length of the CDR3 is 10 residues.

This clone has ten or more counts. The CDR3 coding sequence is TGTGCCAGCAGCCCCCGAACGGACAGTTCCTGGGATGGCTACACCTTC. Translation: CASSPRTDSSWDGYTF. J is TRBJ1-2 and V is TRBV4-2; weak D call: TRBD1 (6 bases). The germline V gene encodes CDR1 LGHNA and CDR2 YNFKEQ. The CDR3 extends over 16 amino acids. V was trimmed by 4 bases and J by 6 bases, leaving 21 bases between them.